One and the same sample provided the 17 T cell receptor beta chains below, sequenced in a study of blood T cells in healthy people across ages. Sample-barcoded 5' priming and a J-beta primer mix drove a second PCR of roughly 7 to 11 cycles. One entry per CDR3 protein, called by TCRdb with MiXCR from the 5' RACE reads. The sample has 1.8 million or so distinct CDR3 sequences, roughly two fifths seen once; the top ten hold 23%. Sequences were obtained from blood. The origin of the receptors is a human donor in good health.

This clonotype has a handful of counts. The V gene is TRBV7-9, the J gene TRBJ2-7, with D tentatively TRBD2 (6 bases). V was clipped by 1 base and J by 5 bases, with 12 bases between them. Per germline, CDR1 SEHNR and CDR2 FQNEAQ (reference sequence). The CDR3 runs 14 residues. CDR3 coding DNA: TGTGCCAGCAGCTTAGACAGACTAGTCGACGAGCAGTACTTC. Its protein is CASSLDRLVDEQYF.

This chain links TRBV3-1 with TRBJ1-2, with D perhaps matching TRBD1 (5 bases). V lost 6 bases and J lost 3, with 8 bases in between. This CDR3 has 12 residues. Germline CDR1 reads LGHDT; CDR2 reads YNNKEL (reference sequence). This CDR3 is CASRGEDYGYTF. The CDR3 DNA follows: TGTGCCAGCAGAGGGGAAGACTATGGCTACACCTTC. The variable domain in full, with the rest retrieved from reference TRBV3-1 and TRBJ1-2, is DTAVSQTPKYLVTQMGNDKSIKCEQNLGHDTMYWYKQDSKKFLKIMFSYNNKELIINETVPNRFSPKSPDKAHLNLHINSLELGDSAVYFCASRGEDYGYTFGSGTRLTVV.

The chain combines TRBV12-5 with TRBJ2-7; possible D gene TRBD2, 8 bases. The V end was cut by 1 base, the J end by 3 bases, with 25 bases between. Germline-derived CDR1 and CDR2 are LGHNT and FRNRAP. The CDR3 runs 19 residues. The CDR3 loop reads CASGLGPGGAGGLDYEQYF. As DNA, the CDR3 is TGTGCTAGTGGTTTGGGACCAGGGGGGGCGGGGGGTCTAGACTACGAGCAGTACTTC.

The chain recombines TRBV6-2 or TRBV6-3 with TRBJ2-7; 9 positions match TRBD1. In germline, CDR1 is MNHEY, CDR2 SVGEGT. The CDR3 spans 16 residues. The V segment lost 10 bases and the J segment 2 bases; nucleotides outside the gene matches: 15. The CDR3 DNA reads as TGTGCCAACACCACTTACTTCGACAGGGGGACCTACGAGCAGTACTTC. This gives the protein CANTTYFDRGTYEQYF.

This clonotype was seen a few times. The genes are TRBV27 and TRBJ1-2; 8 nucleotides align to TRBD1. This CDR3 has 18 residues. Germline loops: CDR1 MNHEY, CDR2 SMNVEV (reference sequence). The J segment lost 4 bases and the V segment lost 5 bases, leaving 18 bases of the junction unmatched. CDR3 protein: CASSTFRQGPRFAYGYTF. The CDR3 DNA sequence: TGTGCCAGCAGTACCTTTCGACAGGGGCCAAGATTCGCCTATGGCTACACCTTC.

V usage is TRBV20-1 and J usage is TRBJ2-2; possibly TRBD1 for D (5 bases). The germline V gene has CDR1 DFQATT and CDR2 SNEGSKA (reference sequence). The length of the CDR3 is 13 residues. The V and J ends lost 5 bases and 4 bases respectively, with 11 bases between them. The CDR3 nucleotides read TGCAGTGCTCAGGGCCCTTTCACCGGGGAGCTGTTTTTT. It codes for CSAQGPFTGELFF.

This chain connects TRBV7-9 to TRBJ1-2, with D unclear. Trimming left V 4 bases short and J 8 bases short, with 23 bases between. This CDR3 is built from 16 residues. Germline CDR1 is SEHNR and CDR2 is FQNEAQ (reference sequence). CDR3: CASSSFSVPSMGGYTF. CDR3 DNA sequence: TGTGCCAGCAGCTCCTTCTCGGTTCCTTCTATGGGGGGCTACACCTTC.

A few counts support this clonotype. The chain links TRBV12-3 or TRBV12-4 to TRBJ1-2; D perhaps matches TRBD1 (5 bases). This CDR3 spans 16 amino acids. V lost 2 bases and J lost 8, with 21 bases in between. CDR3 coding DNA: TGTGCCAGCAGTTTACGGGAGAGACAGAGCCCGGGAGGCTACACCTTC. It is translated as CASSLRERQSPGGYTF.

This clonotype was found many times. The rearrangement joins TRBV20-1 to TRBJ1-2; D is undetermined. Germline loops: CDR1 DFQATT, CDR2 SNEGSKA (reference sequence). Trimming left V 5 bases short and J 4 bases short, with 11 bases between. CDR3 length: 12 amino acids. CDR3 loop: CSASRPSYGYTF. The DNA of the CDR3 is TGCAGTGCTTCAAGACCGTCCTATGGCTACACCTTC.

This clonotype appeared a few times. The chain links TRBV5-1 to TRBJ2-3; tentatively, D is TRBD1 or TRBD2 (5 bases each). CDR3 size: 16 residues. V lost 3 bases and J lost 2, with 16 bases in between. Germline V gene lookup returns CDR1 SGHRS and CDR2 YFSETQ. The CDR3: CASSSNRDGTTDTQYF. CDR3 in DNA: TGCGCCAGCAGCTCGAACCGGGACGGGACCACAGATACGCAGTATTTT.

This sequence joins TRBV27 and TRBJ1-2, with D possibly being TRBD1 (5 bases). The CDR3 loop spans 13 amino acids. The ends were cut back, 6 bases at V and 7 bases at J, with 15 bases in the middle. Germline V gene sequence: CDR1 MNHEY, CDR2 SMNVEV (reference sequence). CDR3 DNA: TGTGCCAGCAGACCAGGGTCGGGGGGTGGCTACACCTTC. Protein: CASRPGSGGGYTF.

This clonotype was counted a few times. The CDR3 DNA is TGCAGTGCTAGAGATACCCGACGGTCCTATGGCTACACCTTC. Amino acid sequence: CSARDTRRSYGYTF. The chain employs TRBV20-1 and TRBJ1-2, with D hard to call. Between the trimmed V and J ends, which lost 0 bases and 4 bases, there was a span of 12 bases. The CDR3 totals 14 residues. Germline V CDR1 and CDR2: DFQATT, SNEGSKA (reference sequence).

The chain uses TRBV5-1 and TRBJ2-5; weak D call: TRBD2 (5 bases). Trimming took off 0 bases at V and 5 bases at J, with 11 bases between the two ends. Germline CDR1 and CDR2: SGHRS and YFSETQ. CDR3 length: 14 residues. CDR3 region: CASSLGVGVETQYF. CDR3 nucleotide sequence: TGCGCCAGCAGCTTGGGTGTGGGAGTGGAGACCCAGTACTTC.

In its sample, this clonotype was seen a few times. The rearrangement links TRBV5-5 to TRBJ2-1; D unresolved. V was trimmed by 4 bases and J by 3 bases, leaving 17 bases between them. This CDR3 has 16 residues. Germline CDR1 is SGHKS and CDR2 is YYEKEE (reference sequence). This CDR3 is CASSRYEVGFYNEQFF. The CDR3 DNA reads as TGTGCCAGCAGCCGGTATGAGGTGGGCTTCTACAATGAGCAGTTCTTC.

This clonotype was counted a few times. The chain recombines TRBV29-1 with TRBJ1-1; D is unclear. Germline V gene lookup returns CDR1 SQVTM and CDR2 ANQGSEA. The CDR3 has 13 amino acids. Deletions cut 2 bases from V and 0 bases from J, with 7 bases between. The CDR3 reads CSVEPLMNTEAFF. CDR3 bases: TGCAGCGTTGAACCACTCATGAACACTGAAGCTTTCTTT.

CDR3 nucleotides: TGTGCCAGCAGCTTAGTTTTACCGGACAGGGAAAACAATGAGCAGTTCTTC. It codes for CASSLVLPDRENNEQFF. This chain joins TRBV11-2 and TRBJ2-1, with 8 bases identical to TRBD1. The germline V gene has CDR1 SGHAT and CDR2 FQNNGV. V dropped 1 base and J dropped 5; count of bases not matched to a gene: 10. The CDR3 sequence is 17 residues long.

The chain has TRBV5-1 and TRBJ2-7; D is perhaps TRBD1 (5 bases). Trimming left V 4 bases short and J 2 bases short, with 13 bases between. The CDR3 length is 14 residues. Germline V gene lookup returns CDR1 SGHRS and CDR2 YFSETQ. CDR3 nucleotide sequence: TGCGCCAGCAGCAGCGACAGACCTACCTACGAGCAGTACTTC. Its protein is CASSSDRPTYEQYF.